Presented here are 24 T cell receptor beta chains from one specimen sequenced in a study of blood T cell repertoires in COVID-19. Measured with immunoSEQ multiplex PCR; TCRdb has only the in-frame clones, and not every one. The table includes roughly 300,000 clones, 70% to 90% detected once. Sequences were obtained from peripheral blood. Source of these receptors: a woman aged 45 to 65 who had recovered from COVID-19.

J is TRBJ1-2 and V is TRBV28, with 7 bases fitting TRBD1. Germline V CDR1 and CDR2: MDHEN, SYDVKM. V dropped 9 bases and J dropped 0; count of bases not matched to a gene: 4. This CDR3 spans 13 amino acids. The CDR3: CASDREPNYGYTF. The CDR3 nucleotides read TGTGCCAGTGACAGGGAACCTAACTATGGCTACACCTTC.

V usage is TRBV10-3 and J usage is TRBJ2-1; 12 positions agree with TRBD2. The trim removed 10 bases at V and 6 bases at J, leaving 10 bases unmatched. CDR1 and CDR2 from the germline V gene are ENHRY and SYGVKD. There are 15 residues in the CDR3. The CDR3 bases are TGTGCCACGGACCCGGGACTAGCGGGCCGCAATGAGCAGTTCTTC. It encodes CATDPGLAGRNEQFF.

J is TRBJ2-2 and V is TRBV3-1 (or the pseudogene TRBV3-2); no clear D gene. This CDR3 spans 13 amino acids. Trimming took off 4 bases at V and 3 bases at J, with 6 bases between the two ends. CDR1 and CDR2 (germline): LGHDT, YNNKEL (reference sequence). This chain's CDR3 is CASSLHDTGELFF. In DNA, the CDR3 is TGTGCCAGCAGCCTTCATGACACCGGGGAGCTGTTTTTT.

This clone came up once. The chain employs TRBV27 and TRBJ2-3; TRBD2 agrees at 8 bases. The CDR3 covers 14 residues. Per germline, CDR1 MNHEY and CDR2 SMNVEV (reference sequence). After removal of 7 bases from V and 5 bases from J, the junction contained 8 bases not matched to a gene. The CDR3 DNA follows: TGTGCCAGCACTCAAGCGGGAGAGGAAGATACGCAGTATTTT. This encodes CASTQAGEEDTQYF.

The gene calls are TRBV14 and TRBJ2-6, with unresolved D. Trimming removed 0 bases at V and 0 bases at J, with 9 bases between. Germline CDR1 SGHDN, CDR2 FVKESK. CDR3 length equals 17 residues. CDR3: CASSQESASSGANVLTF. The CDR3 coding sequence is TGTGCCAGCAGCCAAGAAAGCGCCAGCTCTGGGGCCAACGTCCTGACTTTC.

In its sample, this clone was seen once. This chain joins TRBV19 and TRBJ2-3; D remains unclear. V was clipped by 3 bases and J by 4 bases, with 11 bases between them. The V gene's germline CDR1 is LNHDA and CDR2 SQIVND (reference sequence). This CDR3 contains 14 residues. The CDR3 DNA reads TGTGCCAGTAGTATGCTCTGGGCAGCAGATACGCAGTATTTT. This gives the protein CASSMLWAADTQYF.

Here the CDR3 DNA reads TGTGCCAGCCAATTGGAGACAGATACGCAGTATTTT. Protein sequence: CASQLETDTQYF. The rearrangement uses TRBV12-3 or TRBV12-4 and TRBJ2-3; no clear D. The CDR3 spans 12 residues. Deletions cut 8 bases from V and 3 bases from J, with 9 bases between.

The chain links TRBV5-1 to TRBJ2-2; possible D gene TRBD1, 6 bases. Trimming took 6 bases from V and 4 from J, leaving 25 bases between them. The CDR3 extends over 18 amino acids. CDR1 and CDR2 (germline): SGHRS, YFSETQ. CDR3 DNA: TGCGCCAGCATGCTCAAACCCATCAACAGGGCCGGCACCGGGGAGCTGTTTTTT. This encodes CASMLKPINRAGTGELFF.

The chain recombines TRBV18 with TRBJ2-1, with TRBD2 matching over 7 bases. Germline assignment: CDR1 KGHSH and CDR2 LQKENI. The V gene end was trimmed by 1 base and the J gene end by 7 bases; junction bases not matched to a gene: 7. The CDR3 totals 15 residues. This CDR3 reads CASSPRGLVTNEQFF. As DNA, the CDR3 is TGTGCCAGCTCACCACGCGGACTAGTAACGAATGAGCAGTTCTTC.

The chain couples TRBV3-1 (or the pseudogene TRBV3-2) to TRBJ2-1, with D unresolved. This CDR3 is 13 amino acids long. Trimming removed 0 bases at V and 4 bases at J, with 4 bases between. In germline, CDR1 is LGHDT, CDR2 YNNKEL (reference sequence). CDR3 sequence reads: CASSQETYNEQFF. The CDR3 DNA sequence: TGTGCCAGCAGCCAAGAGACTTACAATGAGCAGTTCTTC.

The chain is built from TRBV5-4 and TRBJ2-1, with D perhaps TRBD2 (6 bases). Germline V CDR1 and CDR2: SGHNT, YYREEE (reference sequence). The CDR3 is made up of 15 amino acids. Trimming removed 3 bases at V and 4 bases at J, with 14 bases between. The CDR3 region is CASSSPGLKYNEQFF. The CDR3 nucleotides are TGTGCCAGCAGCTCGCCGGGACTTAAATACAATGAGCAGTTCTTC.

The CDR3 spells CASSPTRAGGTEAFF. CDR3 bases: TGTGCCAGCAGCCCGACGAGGGCGGGTGGCACTGAAGCTTTCTTT. The chain couples TRBV14 to TRBJ1-1; D is undetermined. With 4 bases removed from V and 4 bases from J, the gap between germline ends came to 16 bases. The CDR3 runs 15 residues. Per germline, CDR1 SGHDN and CDR2 FVKESK.

The genes are TRBV27 and TRBJ1-2; D possibly corresponds to TRBD1 (6 bases). This CDR3 is 13 amino acids long. The V gene lost 3 bases and the J gene lost 5 bases, with 10 bases spanning the gap. Germline CDR1 reads MNHEY; CDR2 reads SMNVEV (reference sequence). The CDR3 reads CASSLAQGYGYTF. As DNA, the CDR3 is TGTGCCAGCAGTTTGGCGCAGGGGTATGGCTACACCTTC.

The J gene is TRBJ2-5, the V gene TRBV7-7; 9 nucleotides align to TRBD2. The CDR3 is 15 residues long. The ends lost 3 bases at V and 5 bases at J; junction bases unmatched: 7. Looked up from germline, CDR1 is SSHAT and CDR2 is FNYEAQ (reference sequence). CDR3 residues: CASSLRAGGSETQYF. The DNA of the CDR3 is TGTGCCAGCAGCTTGAGAGCGGGGGGATCGGAGACCCAGTACTTC.

The chain employs TRBV5-1 and TRBJ1-3; D gene uncertain. CDR1 SGHRS and CDR2 YFSETQ come from the germline V gene. CDR3 size: 15 residues. Trimming left V 0 bases short and J 2 bases short, with 9 bases between. The CDR3 nucleotides read TGCGCCAGCAGCTTGGGTCGGTCTACTGGAAACACCATATATTTT. It yields the protein CASSLGRSTGNTIYF.

The rearrangement uses TRBV27 and TRBJ2-1; 8 bases align to TRBD2. V was pared by 7 bases and J by 9 bases, with 11 bases of the junction left unmatched. The CDR3 runs 14 residues. Germline loops: CDR1 MNHEY, CDR2 SMNVEV (reference sequence). The CDR3 is CASTPSGGLFEQFF. As DNA, the CDR3 is TGTGCCAGCACTCCTTCGGGGGGGCTTTTTGAGCAGTTCTTC.

The rearrangement uses TRBV5-4 and TRBJ2-7; 7 nucleotides match TRBD1. The CDR3 contains 14 residues. Trimming took 4 bases from V and 2 from J; bases not matched to a gene: 6. CDR1 SGHNT and CDR2 YYREEE come from the germline V gene (reference sequence). The CDR3 here is CASSPTGAPYEQYF. The CDR3 DNA sequence: TGTGCCAGCAGCCCCACAGGGGCTCCCTACGAGCAGTACTTC.

The genes are TRBV15 and TRBJ2-2, with a weak D call TRBD2 (6 bases). The V end was cut by 1 base, the J end by 7 bases, with 16 bases between. The germline V gene encodes CDR1 LNHNV and CDR2 YYDKDF (reference sequence). This CDR3 comprises 16 residues. In DNA, the CDR3 is TGTGCCACCAGCAGAGGAGGGACTTTAGGAGGCGGGGAGCTGTTTTTT. It yields the protein CATSRGGTLGGGELFF.

CDR3 amino acids: CASSPRQGNSPLHF. DNA for the CDR3: TGCGCCAGCAGCCCCAGACAGGGGAATTCACCCCTCCACTTT. The rearrangement links TRBV5-1 to TRBJ1-6; 8 bases align to TRBD1. There are 14 residues in the CDR3. Germline V gene lookup returns CDR1 SGHRS and CDR2 YFSETQ. The J segment lost 7 bases and the V segment lost 4 bases, leaving 4 bases of the junction unmatched.

The chain uses TRBV10-3 and TRBJ2-7; 11 nucleotides match TRBD1. The CDR3 runs to 14 residues. Germline assignment: CDR1 ENHRY and CDR2 SYGVKD. The V segment lost 6 bases and the J segment 2 bases; nucleotides outside the gene matches: 3. The chain's CDR3 is CAIRRTGGAYEQYF. The CDR3 DNA sequence: TGTGCCATCAGGCGGACAGGGGGCGCCTACGAGCAGTACTTC.

The sample holds a few counts of this clone. The chain combines TRBV27 with TRBJ2-3; D is unclear. Germline V gene data show CDR1 as MNHEY and CDR2 as SMNVEV (reference sequence). The CDR3 covers 16 residues. V was trimmed by 0 bases and J by 5 bases, leaving 15 bases between them. The CDR3 region is CASSLSRPLPGDTQYF. CDR3 sequence (DNA): TGTGCCAGCAGTTTATCGCGCCCTCTCCCAGGAGATACGCAGTATTTT.

This clone was recorded only once. As DNA, the CDR3 is TGTGCCAGCAGCTTGGCCGGGAATTTTAATGAGCAGTTCTTC. It translates to CASSLAGNFNEQFF. The chain is built from TRBV5-4 and TRBJ2-1; maybe TRBD2 (5 bases). Germline-derived CDR1 and CDR2 are SGHNT and YYREEE (reference sequence). Trimming removed 0 bases at V and 7 bases at J, with 11 bases between. This CDR3 is 14 amino acids long.

The genes are TRBV7-9 and TRBJ1-1, with 9 bases that match TRBD1. The CDR3 length is 14 residues. CDR1 and CDR2 (germline): SEHNR, FQNEAQ (reference sequence). J lost 7 bases, V lost 5 bases, and 8 bases had no gene match. The CDR3 DNA reads as TGTGCCAGCAGCAACGGGACAGGGTTGAGTGAAGCTTTCTTT. Residues: CASSNGTGLSEAFF.

The chain couples TRBV27 to TRBJ1-1, with D possibly matching TRBD1 (5 bases). Germline values: CDR1 MNHEY, CDR2 SMNVEV (reference sequence). The CDR3 is made up of 13 amino acids. Trimming stripped 2 bases from V and 7 bases from J, with 11 bases between. CDR3 sequence: CASSLRPGYEAFF. For the CDR3, the DNA is TGTGCCAGCAGTTTAAGGCCAGGGTATGAAGCTTTCTTT.